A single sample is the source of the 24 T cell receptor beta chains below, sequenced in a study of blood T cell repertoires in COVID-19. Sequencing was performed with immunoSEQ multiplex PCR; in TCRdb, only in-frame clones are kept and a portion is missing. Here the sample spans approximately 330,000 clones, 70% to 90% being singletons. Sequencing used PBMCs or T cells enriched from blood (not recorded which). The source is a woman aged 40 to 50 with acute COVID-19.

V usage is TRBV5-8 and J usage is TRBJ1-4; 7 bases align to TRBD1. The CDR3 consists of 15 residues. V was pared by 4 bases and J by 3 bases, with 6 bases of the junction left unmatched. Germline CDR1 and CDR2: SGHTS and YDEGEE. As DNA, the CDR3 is TGTGCCAGCAGCGTAGGACAGGTAGCTAATGAAAAACTGTTTTTT. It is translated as CASSVGQVANEKLFF.

The CDR3 DNA reads as TGTGCCAGCAGTTTAAGTCCAGGGCACGGTGAAAAACTGTTTTTT. Translation: CASSLSPGHGEKLFF. The chain employs TRBV27 and TRBJ1-4; a possible D gene is TRBD1 (5 bases). Germline V gene lookup returns CDR1 MNHEY and CDR2 SMNVEV (reference sequence). Trimming removed 2 bases from V and 7 bases from J, with 14 bases in between. The CDR3 runs to 15 residues.

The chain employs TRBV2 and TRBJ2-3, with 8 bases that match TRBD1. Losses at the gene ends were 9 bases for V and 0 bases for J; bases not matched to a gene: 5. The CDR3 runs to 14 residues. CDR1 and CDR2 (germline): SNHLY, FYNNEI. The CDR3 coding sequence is TGTGCCAGTGGACAGGGAACTAGCACAGATACGCAGTATTTT. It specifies CASGQGTSTDTQYF. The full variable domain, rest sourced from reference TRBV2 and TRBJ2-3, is EPEVTQTPSHQVTQMGQEVILRCVPISNHLYFYWYRQILGQKVEFLVSFYNNEISEKSEIFDDQFSVERPDGSNFTLKIRSTKLEDSAMYFCASGQGTSTDTQYFGPGTRLTVL.

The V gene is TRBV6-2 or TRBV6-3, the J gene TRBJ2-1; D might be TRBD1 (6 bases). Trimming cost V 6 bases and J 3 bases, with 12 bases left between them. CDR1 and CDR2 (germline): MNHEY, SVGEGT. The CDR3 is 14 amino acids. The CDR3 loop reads CASSPMTGYNEQFF. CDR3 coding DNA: TGTGCCAGCAGCCCTATGACAGGCTACAATGAGCAGTTCTTC.

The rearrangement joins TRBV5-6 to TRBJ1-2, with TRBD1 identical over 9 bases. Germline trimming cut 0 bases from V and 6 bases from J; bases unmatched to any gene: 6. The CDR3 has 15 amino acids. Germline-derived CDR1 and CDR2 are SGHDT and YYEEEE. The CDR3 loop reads CASSLATGGFHGYTF. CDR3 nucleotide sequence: TGTGCCAGCAGCTTGGCAACAGGGGGCTTTCATGGCTACACCTTC.

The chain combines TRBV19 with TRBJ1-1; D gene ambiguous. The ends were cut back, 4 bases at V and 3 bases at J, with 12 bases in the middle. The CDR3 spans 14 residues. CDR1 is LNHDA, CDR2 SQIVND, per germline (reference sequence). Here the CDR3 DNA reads TGTGCCAGTAGTACCAGGAGGATTGACACTGAAGCTTTCTTT. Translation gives CASSTRRIDTEAFF.

This CDR3 reads CASSFRGGRTDTQYF. As DNA, the CDR3 is TGTGCCAGCAGTTTCCGAGGGGGCAGAACAGATACGCAGTATTTT. The V call is TRBV27, the J call TRBJ2-3; 7 bases agree with TRBD1. This CDR3 is built from 15 residues. CDR1 is MNHEY, CDR2 SMNVEV, per germline (reference sequence). The trim removed 3 bases at V and 3 bases at J, leaving 6 bases unmatched.

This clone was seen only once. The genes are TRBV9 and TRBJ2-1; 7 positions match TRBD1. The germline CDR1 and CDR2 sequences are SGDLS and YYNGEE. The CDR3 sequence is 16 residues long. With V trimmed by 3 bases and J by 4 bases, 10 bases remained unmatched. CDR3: CASSETGQSLYNEQFF. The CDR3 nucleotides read TGTGCCAGCAGCGAAACGGGACAGTCACTATACAATGAGCAGTTCTTC.

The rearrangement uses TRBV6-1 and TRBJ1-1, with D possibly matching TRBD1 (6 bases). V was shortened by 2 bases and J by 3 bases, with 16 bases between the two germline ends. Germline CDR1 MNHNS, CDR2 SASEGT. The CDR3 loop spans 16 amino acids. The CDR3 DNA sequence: TGTGCCAGCAGTGAACAGGGGACGGGACAATACACTGAAGCTTTCTTT. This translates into CASSEQGTGQYTEAFF.

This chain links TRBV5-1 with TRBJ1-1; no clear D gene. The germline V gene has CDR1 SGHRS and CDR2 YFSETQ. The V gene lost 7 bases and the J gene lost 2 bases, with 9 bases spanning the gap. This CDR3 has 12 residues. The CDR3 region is CASGEGNTEAFF. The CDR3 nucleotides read TGCGCCAGCGGCGAGGGAAACACTGAAGCTTTCTTT.

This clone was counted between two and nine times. Here the CDR3 DNA reads TGTGCCAGCAGCCCGACTCGGAATGAGCAGTTCTTC. Amino acid sequence: CASSPTRNEQFF. J is TRBJ2-1 and V is TRBV6-2 or TRBV6-3; D call uncertain. Trimming took 6 bases from V and 7 from J, leaving 10 bases between them. Per the germline V gene, CDR1 is MNHEY and CDR2 is SVGEGT. The CDR3 runs to 12 residues.

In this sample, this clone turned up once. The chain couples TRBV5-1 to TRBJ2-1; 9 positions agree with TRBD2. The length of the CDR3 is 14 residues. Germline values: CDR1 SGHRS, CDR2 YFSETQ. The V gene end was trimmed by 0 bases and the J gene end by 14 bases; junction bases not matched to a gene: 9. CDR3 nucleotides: TGCGCCAGCAGCTTGGATCCTAGCGGGACGTTTGAGTTCTTC. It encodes CASSLDPSGTFEFF.

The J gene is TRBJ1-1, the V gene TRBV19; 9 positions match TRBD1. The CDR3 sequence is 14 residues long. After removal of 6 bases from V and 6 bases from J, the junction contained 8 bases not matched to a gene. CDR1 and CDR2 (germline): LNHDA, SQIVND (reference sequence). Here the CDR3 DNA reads TGTGCCAGTAGAAACAGGGGGCACCATCCTGAAGCTTTCTTT. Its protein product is CASRNRGHHPEAFF.

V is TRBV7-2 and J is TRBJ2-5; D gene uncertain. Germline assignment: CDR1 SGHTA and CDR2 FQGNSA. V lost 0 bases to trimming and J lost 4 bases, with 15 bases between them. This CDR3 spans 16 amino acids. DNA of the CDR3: TGTGCCAGCAGCTTAGCGGGCAGTCCATCCACAGAGACCCAGTACTTC. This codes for CASSLAGSPSTETQYF.

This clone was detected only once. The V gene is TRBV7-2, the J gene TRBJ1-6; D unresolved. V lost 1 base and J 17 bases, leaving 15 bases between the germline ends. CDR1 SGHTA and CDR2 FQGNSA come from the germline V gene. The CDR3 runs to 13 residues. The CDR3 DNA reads TGTGCCAGCAGCTTAGGACGCAGAGAGCGAATCCACTTT. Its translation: CASSLGRRERIHF.

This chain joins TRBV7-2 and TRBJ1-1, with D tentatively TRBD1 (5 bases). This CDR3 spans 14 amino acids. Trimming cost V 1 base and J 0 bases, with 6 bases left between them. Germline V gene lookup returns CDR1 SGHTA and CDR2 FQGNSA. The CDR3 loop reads CASSLGGMNTEAFF. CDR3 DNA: TGTGCCAGCAGCTTAGGGGGCATGAACACTGAAGCTTTCTTT. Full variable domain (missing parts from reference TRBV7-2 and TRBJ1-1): GAGVSQSPSNKVTEKGKDVELRCDPISGHTALYWYRQSLGQGLEFLIYFQGNSAPDKSGLPSDRFSAERTGGSVSTLTIQRTQQEDSAVYLCASSLGGMNTEAFFGQGTRLTVV.

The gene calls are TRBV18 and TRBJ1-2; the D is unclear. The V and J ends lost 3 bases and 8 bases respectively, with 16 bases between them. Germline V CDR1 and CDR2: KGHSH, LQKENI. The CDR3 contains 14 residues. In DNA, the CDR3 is TGTGCCAGCTCACCCTCCGCGGAGGGAAAGGGCTACACCTTC. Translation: CASSPSAEGKGYTF. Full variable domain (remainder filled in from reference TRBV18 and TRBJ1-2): NAGVMQNPRHLVRRRGQEARLRCSPMKGHSHVYWYRQLPEEGLKFMVYLQKENIIDESGMPKERFSAEFPKEGPSILRIQQVVRGDSAAYFCASSPSAEGKGYTFGSGTRLTVV.

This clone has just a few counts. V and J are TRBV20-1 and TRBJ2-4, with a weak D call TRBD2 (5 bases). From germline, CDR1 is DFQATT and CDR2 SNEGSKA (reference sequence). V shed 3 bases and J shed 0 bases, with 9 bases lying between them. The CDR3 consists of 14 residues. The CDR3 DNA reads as TGCAGTGCTAGTGGACTCGTAGCCAAAAACATTCAGTACTTC. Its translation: CSASGLVAKNIQYF.

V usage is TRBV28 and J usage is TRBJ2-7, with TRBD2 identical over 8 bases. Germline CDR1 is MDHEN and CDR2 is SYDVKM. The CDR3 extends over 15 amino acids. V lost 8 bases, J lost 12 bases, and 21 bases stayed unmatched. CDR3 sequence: CASSAAEWRGASSYF. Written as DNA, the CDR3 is TGTGCCAGCTCTGCCGCGGAGTGGCGGGGGGCCTCCTCGTACTTC.

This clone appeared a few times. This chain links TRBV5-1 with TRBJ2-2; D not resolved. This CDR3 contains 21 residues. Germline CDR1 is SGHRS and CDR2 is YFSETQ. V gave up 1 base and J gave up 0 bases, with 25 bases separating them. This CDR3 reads CASSLPFDIGRLYANTGELFF. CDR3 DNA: TGCGCCAGCAGCTTGCCTTTTGATATTGGCAGGCTTTACGCGAACACCGGGGAGCTGTTTTTT.

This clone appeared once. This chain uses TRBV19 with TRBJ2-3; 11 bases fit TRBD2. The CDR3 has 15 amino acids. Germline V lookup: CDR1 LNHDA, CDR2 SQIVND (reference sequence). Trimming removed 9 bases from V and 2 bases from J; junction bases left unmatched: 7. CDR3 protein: CASGTSGYSTDTQYF. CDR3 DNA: TGTGCCAGCGGGACTAGCGGTTACTCCACAGATACGCAGTATTTT.

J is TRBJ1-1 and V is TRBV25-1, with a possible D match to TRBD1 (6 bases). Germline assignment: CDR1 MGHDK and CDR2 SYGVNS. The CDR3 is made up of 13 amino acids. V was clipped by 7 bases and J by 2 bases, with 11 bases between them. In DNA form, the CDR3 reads TGTGCCAGCATGCCGGACAGTAACACTGAAGCTTTCTTT. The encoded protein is CASMPDSNTEAFF.

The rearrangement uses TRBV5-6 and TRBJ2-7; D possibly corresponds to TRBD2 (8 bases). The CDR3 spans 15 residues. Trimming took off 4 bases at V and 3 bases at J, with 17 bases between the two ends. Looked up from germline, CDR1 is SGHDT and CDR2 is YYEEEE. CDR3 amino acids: CASSPGGTVFYEQYF. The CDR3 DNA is TGTGCCAGCAGCCCGGGGGGGACAGTATTCTACGAGCAGTACTTC.

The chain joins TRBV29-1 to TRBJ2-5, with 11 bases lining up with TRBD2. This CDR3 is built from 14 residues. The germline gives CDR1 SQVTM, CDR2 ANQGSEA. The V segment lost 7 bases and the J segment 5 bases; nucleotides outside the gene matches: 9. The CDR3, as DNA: TGCAGCGGGGGTGGGACTAGCGGACCGGAGACCCAGTACTTC. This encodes CSGGGTSGPETQYF.